The 7 T cell receptor beta chains below all came from one sample that was sequenced in a study of CD8+CD57+ T cells in acquired aplastic anemia. Genomic DNA provided the template from which TCR beta VDJ and CDR3 profiles were obtained. One entry per CDR3 protein results from TCRdb running MiXCR on the reads. The sample holds roughly 100,000 distinct CDR3 sequences, around 62% seen once. Individuals selected for sequencing had exhibited CD8+CD57+ cell expansion on flow cytometry. Sequenced sample: sorted CD4+, CD8+, or CD8+CD57+ T cells (not recorded which) from PBMCs. These receptors were obtained from a human donor with aplastic anemia.

The rearrangement joins TRBV29-1 to TRBJ2-7; no firm D call. Germline-derived CDR1 and CDR2 are SQVTM and ANQGSEA. V lost 6 bases and J lost 0, with 12 bases in between. The CDR3 is made up of 13 amino acids. The CDR3: CSVPAPGSYEQYF. Here the CDR3 DNA reads TGCAGCGTCCCTGCTCCGGGCTCCTACGAGCAGTACTTC.

This clonotype occurred many times. V and J are TRBV6-1 and TRBJ1-1; 8 nucleotides agree with TRBD1. The CDR3 length is 15 residues. CDR1 and CDR2 from the germline V gene are MNHNS and SASEGT. V gave up 2 bases and J gave up 6 bases; unmatched junction bases: 8. Here the CDR3 reads CASSESTGGGAEAFF. The CDR3 DNA is TGTGCCAGCAGTGAAAGTACAGGGGGGGGGGCTGAAGCTTTCTTT.

This clonotype was picked up a small number of times. The chain recombines TRBV19 with TRBJ2-7; D is unclear. V was pared by 4 bases and J by 0 bases, with 10 bases between. The CDR3 contains 14 residues. CDR1 LNHDA and CDR2 SQIVND come from the germline V gene (reference sequence). The CDR3 coding sequence is TGTGCCAGTAGTAGGGGTTACGACTCCTACGAGCAGTACTTC. Translating it yields CASSRGYDSYEQYF.

This clonotype was found a few times. J is TRBJ1-1 and V is TRBV7-2; unclear D gene. The length of the CDR3 is 10 residues. Trimming removed 5 bases at V and 10 bases at J, with 8 bases between. Germline V lookup: CDR1 SGHTA, CDR2 FQGNSA. The CDR3 protein is CASSPTLAFF. CDR3 bases: TGTGCCAGCAGCCCCACCTTAGCTTTCTTT.

V and J are TRBV29-1 and TRBJ1-3, with D perhaps TRBD1 (5 bases). Germline CDR1 is SQVTM and CDR2 is ANQGSEA. The CDR3 runs 14 residues. The germline V and J ends were trimmed by 4 bases and 0 bases, with 10 bases remaining between them. CDR3 sequence reads: CSVGWGLSGNTIYF. Written as DNA, the CDR3 is TGCAGCGTTGGTTGGGGACTCTCTGGAAACACCATATATTTT.

V is TRBV10-3 and J is TRBJ2-7; D not resolved. CDR1 and CDR2 (germline): ENHRY, SYGVKD. Trimming left V 2 bases short and J 3 bases short, with 8 bases between. The CDR3 is 13 amino acids. The CDR3: CAISEGVSYEQYF. CDR3 nucleotide sequence: TGTGCCATCAGTGAGGGGGTGAGCTACGAGCAGTACTTC.

This clonotype was seen only a few times. The V call is TRBV20-1, the J call TRBJ2-5, with D hard to call. V was clipped by 6 bases and J by 7 bases, with 9 bases between them. The germline V gene has CDR1 DFQATT and CDR2 SNEGSKA (reference sequence). The CDR3 is 10 residues long. This chain's CDR3 is CSAFLGTQYF. CDR3 nucleotide sequence: TGCAGTGCCTTTCTGGGGACCCAGTACTTC.